This T cell receptor (beta chain) was retrieved from a study of PD-1 blockade in classical Hodgkin lymphoma. Study information: Nivolumab dosing for patients was 3 mg/kg, administered intravenously every 2 weeks. Overall study findings and caveats: TCR diversity rose significantly by C4D1 in CD4+ but not CD8+ cells. Newly diagnosed patients had baseline TCR diversity that was reportedly lower than that of healthy donors.

Time point reported: cycle 4 day 1 (C4D1), after less than seven weeks of nivolumab. Every patient had relapsed following autologous stem cell transplantation, and cohorts differed in brentuximab vedotin exposure. When best responses were assessed, they were complete response, partial response or progressive disease. The V gene lost 2 bases and the J gene lost 3 bases, with 4 bases spanning the gap. This CDR3 region has 11 residues. CDR1 is DFQATT, CDR2 SNEGSKA, per germline (reference sequence). TCRdb's table, derived via immunoSEQ multiplex PCR, lists solely in-frame clones and lacks some. This sample has 20,000 to 25,000 clones, with around 70% found just once. This clone is a singleton in its sample. Its matching antigen is unknown.

This clonotype was sampled from a human donor with classical Hodgkin lymphoma. The chain employs TRBV20-1 and TRBJ2-5; no definite D call. The sequencing used peripheral blood mononuclear cells (PBMCs), collected before the fourth cycle of nivolumab. CDR3 sequence (DNA): TGCAGTGCTAGATTAAAAGAGACCCAGTACTTC. It specifies CSARLKETQYF.